A selection of T cell receptor beta chains follows, all from one sample in a study of blood T cell repertoires in COVID-19. TCRdb's copy holds only in-frame clones and misses some; the assay was immunoSEQ multiplex PCR. The data show around 80,000 clones, roughly four fifths seen once. Input material: peripheral blood. These receptors all come from a human donor in a cohort sampled during active COVID-19. Each CDR3 is given with its conserved first and last residue.

>12|TRBV14|TRBJ2-3
CASSQEWPTQYF
>13|TRBV2|TRBJ1-6
CASSGSDNSPLHF
>15|TRBV6-5|TRBJ2-1
CASSLGRGAYNEQFF
>15|TRBV6-5|TRBJ2-7
CASSYQRDAGYEQYF
>12|TRBV6-5|TRBJ2-7
CASSRTGNEQYF
>17|TRBV6-1|TRBJ2-7
CASSGLAGGFLAYEQYF
>16|TRBV18|TRBJ2-2
CASSPVGGSNTGELFF
>13|TRBV2|TRBJ1-2
CASSDRGVFGYTF
>18|TRBV7-2|TRBJ1-4
CASSPVNSRGQGLVKLFF
>14|TRBV6-5|TRBJ2-3
CASRIGESTDTQYF
>15|TRBV14|TRBJ1-4
CASSQDLGGNEKLFF
>15|TRBV5-1|TRBJ1-2
CASSPSLTGGYGYTF
>15|TRBV5-6|TRBJ1-6
CASSLMTRENSPLHF
>12|TRBV20-1|TRBJ1-1
CSASLQNTEAFF
>14|TRBV28|TRBJ1-3
CASSKLGSGNTIYF
>18|TRBV3-1/TRBV3-2|TRBJ2-3
CASSQDSLPAGDTDTQYF
>14|TRBV30|TRBJ1-2
CAWSRGGVNYGYTF
>16|TRBV12-5|TRBJ2-1
CASGLVLTSGGAEQFF
>17|TRBV7-2|TRBJ1-6
CASSLVATGTGYSPLHF
>14|TRBV7-8|TRBJ2-1
CASSRRTSGGPQFF
>15|TRBV4-1|TRBJ2-3
CASSLASGGVDTQYF
>15|TRBV4-2|TRBJ2-4
CASSQISTFRGIQYF
>18|TRBV28|TRBJ1-3
CASSLTTRTVGGGNTIYF
>14|TRBV11-1|TRBJ2-7
CASSLARVTYEQYF
>15|TRBV3-1/TRBV3-2|TRBJ2-7
CASSQHGRDSYEQYF
>11|TRBV6-5|TRBJ2-7
CASGQGSEQYF
>16|TRBV6-4|TRBJ2-3
CASSDRRDRVRDTQYF
>17|TRBV10-3|TRBJ1-1
CAISESSLDKRNTEAFF
>15|TRBV7-2|TRBJ1-2
CASSLGSGVRSGYTF
>13|TRBV7-9|TRBJ2-1
CASDGTAYNEQFF
>15|TRBV3-1/TRBV3-2|TRBJ1-2
CASSQGNRLSGGYTF
>15|TRBV19|TRBJ2-7
CASSITVGAYYEQYF
>14|TRBV2|TRBJ2-2
CASSDRHGTGELFF
>14|TRBV6-5|TRBJ2-7
CASSYTGGAYEQYF
>13|TRBV6-5|TRBJ1-1
CASSGGSNTEAFF
>11|TRBV5-1|TRBJ2-1
CASSLGHEQFF
>13|TRBV3-1/TRBV3-2|TRBJ1-2
CASSPGQGGGYTF
>15|TRBV7-7|TRBJ2-1
CASSLRLAGDNEQFF
>16|TRBV2|TRBJ2-1
CASRRSGQGAHDEQFF
>15|TRBV6-4|TRBJ2-6
CASSDSSSGANVLTF
>17|TRBV11-2|TRBJ2-2
CASSQRLAEGYTGELFF
>14|TRBV19|TRBJ1-1
CASSIFGGGTEAFF
>14|TRBV27|TRBJ1-2
CASSQDRGLGGYTF
>14|TRBV6-1|TRBJ2-5
CASSETGVQETQYF
>13|TRBV18|TRBJ2-1
CASSPESSDEQFF
>16|TRBV27|TRBJ2-1
CASSLGDWAADNEQFF
>16|TRBV18|TRBJ1-5
CASSPPGGNSNQPQHF
>15|TRBV24-1|TRBJ2-2
CATSSGGLDTGELFF
>15|TRBV11-2|TRBJ2-1
CASSLQGAPHNEQFF
>17|TRBV2|TRBJ2-5
CASKGLAGGPRGETQYF
>15|TRBV13|TRBJ1-2
CASSLFRNPNYGYTF
>13|TRBV6-5|TRBJ2-7
CASSGILSYEQYF